The 3 T cell receptor beta chains in this list originate from one sample, sequenced in a study of tumor-infiltrating lymphocytes in localized non-small cell lung cancer. This table comes from immunoSEQ multiplex PCR, and its TCRdb copy is limited to in-frame clones, with some not included. The table records about 16,000 clones, approximately 70% of them present only once. Material: lung tumor tissue. Every receptor here comes from a human donor with non-small cell lung cancer.

The V gene is TRBV10-3, the J gene TRBJ2-3, with TRBD1 matching over 7 bases. This CDR3 spans 14 amino acids. CDR1 is ENHRY, CDR2 SYGVKD, per germline. V was clipped by 6 bases and J by 4 bases; unmatched bases: 7. DNA for the CDR3: TGTGCCATCAGGGGACAGTCCGGGGCAGATACGCAGTATTTT. Amino acids: CAIRGQSGADTQYF.

The rearrangement uses TRBV7-9 and TRBJ1-1, with a weak D call TRBD1 (6 bases). The V gene's germline CDR1 is SEHNR and CDR2 FQNEAQ (reference sequence). V was trimmed by 8 bases and J by 7 bases, leaving 20 bases between them. CDR3 length equals 14 residues. CDR3 protein: CASLGGGWLDEAFF. The CDR3 DNA reads TGTGCCAGCCTGGGGGGGGGCTGGTTGGATGAAGCTTTCTTT.

This clone was detected only once. The chain is built from TRBV14 and TRBJ2-3; D tentatively reads TRBD1 or TRBD2 (5 bases each). Germline values: CDR1 SGHDN, CDR2 FVKESK. Between the trimmed V and J ends, which lost 1 base and 3 bases, there was a span of 14 bases. There are 16 residues in the CDR3. The CDR3 spells CASSQVGPWGTDTQYF. CDR3 bases: TGTGCCAGCAGCCAAGTGGGTCCCTGGGGGACAGATACGCAGTATTTT.